This note documents a single T cell receptor beta chain sequence. This specimen belongs to a study of T cell repertoires in ileal Crohn's disease. This CDR3 comprises 13 residues. Per germline, CDR1 SGDLS and CDR2 YYNGEE. Trimming stripped 0 bases from V and 0 bases from J, with 4 bases between. The assay was immunoSEQ multiplex PCR, and TCRdb's table has in-frame clones only and misses some. The table records 30,000 to 35,000 clones, 80% of them present only once. The sample comprised ileal tissue. This receptor was obtained from an adult with Crohn's disease. The chain combines TRBV9 with TRBJ2-7; unclear D gene. Here the CDR3 DNA reads TGTGCCAGCAGCGTAGAGAGCTCCTACGAGCAGTACTTC. Translating gives CASSVESSYEQYF.